The clone carrying this T cell receptor beta chain was counted between two and nine times. The same CDR3 also results from other DNA sequences found in this sample. This entry belongs to a study of blood T cell repertoires in COVID-19. On the study more broadly: PBMCs, B-cell-depleted T cells, or T cells were the source of the cDNA or gDNA that made up the material.

As originally analysed: Reference gene primer amplification yielded estimated nucleated cell counts. Profiled with immunoSEQ multiplex PCR; TCRdb holds only in-frame clones, not every one. V and J calls plus clone size are reproduced from that table; the DNA served to infer D and trimming. The table has around 160,000 clones, 81% seen once; the top ten hold more than 7%. The CDR3 runs 12 residues. Germline V gene data show CDR1 as LNHDA and CDR2 as SQIVND (reference sequence). Trimming cost V 7 bases and J 5 bases, with 8 bases left between them. This chain connects TRBV19 to TRBJ2-2; no reliable D call. This clonotype was obtained from a human donor with acute or convalescent COVID-19. The donor label of this sample is uncertain. The sequenced material came from peripheral blood. CDR3 protein: CASTPYTGELFF. Here the CDR3 DNA reads TGTGCCAGTACCCCTTATACCGGGGAGCTGTTTTTT.